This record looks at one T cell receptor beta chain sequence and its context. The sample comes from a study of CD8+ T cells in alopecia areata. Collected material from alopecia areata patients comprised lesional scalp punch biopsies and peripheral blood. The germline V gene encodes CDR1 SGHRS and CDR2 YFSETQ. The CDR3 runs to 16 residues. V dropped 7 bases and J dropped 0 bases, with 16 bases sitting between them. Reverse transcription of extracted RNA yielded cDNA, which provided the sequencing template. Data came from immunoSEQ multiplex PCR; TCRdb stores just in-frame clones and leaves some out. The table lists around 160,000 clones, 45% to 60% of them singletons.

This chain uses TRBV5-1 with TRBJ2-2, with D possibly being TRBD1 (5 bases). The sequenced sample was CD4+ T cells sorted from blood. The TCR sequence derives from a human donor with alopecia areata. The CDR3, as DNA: TGCGCCAGCCCTGTGGGGCGAGCGCCGAACACCGGGGAGCTGTTTTTT. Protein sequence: CASPVGRAPNTGELFF.